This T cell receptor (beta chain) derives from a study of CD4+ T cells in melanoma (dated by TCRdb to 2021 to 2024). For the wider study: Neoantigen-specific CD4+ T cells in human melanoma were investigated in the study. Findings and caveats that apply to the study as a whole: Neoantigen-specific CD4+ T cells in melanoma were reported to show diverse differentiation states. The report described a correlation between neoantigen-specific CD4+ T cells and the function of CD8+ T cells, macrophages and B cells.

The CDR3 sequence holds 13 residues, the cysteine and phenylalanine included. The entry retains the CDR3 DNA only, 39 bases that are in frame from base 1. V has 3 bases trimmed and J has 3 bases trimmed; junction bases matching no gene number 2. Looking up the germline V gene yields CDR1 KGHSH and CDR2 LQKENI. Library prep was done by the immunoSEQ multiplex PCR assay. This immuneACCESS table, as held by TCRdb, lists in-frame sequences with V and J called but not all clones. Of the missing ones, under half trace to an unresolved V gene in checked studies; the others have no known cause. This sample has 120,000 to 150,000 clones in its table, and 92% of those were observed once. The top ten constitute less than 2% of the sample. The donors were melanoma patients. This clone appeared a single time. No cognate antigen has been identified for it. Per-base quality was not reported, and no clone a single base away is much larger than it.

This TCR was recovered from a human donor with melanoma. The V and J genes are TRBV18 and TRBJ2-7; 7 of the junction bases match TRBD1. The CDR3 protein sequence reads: CASSPGDSYEQYF. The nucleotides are TGTGCCAGCTCACCCGGGGACAGCTACGAGCAGTACTTC.